This TCR beta chain emerged from a study of blood T cell repertoires in COVID-19. Study overall: In each case, the material was cDNA or gDNA derived from T cells, B-cell-depleted T cells, or PBMCs.

Germline loops: CDR1 SQVTM, CDR2 ANQGSEA. The CDR3 is made up of 15 amino acids. V lost 3 bases, J lost 1 base, and 13 bases lay in between. This table comes from immunoSEQ multiplex PCR, and its TCRdb copy is limited to in-frame clones, with some not included. The repertoire holds tens of thousands of clones, with more than 70% as singletons. The chain joins TRBV29-1 to TRBJ2-1, with a possible D match to TRBD1 (5 bases). This sequence was found in a woman of 80 years or more in a cohort sampled during active or convalescent COVID-19. Sequencing was performed on peripheral blood. In DNA form, the CDR3 reads TGCAGCGTTGAGGGGCAGGGTTATTCCTACAATGAGCAGTTCTTC. It encodes CSVEGQGYSYNEQFF.